Listed here are 6 T cell receptor beta chains from one sample, sequenced in a study of cytomegalovirus exposure and HLA in healthy donors. Amplification used 60 Vbeta primers and 13 Jbeta primers. Measured with immunoSEQ multiplex PCR; TCRdb has only the in-frame clones, and not every one. This table holds roughly 150,000 clones, more than 75% found once. The specimen was PBMCs. These receptors were collected from a woman younger than 30 in good health and CMV-seronegative.

This clone is a singleton in its sample. V gene TRBV19 combines with J gene TRBJ1-1; D call uncertain. The germline gives CDR1 LNHDA, CDR2 SQIVND (reference sequence). The CDR3 is 13 amino acids. Trimming left V 5 bases short and J 1 base short, with 8 bases between. CDR3 coding DNA: TGTGCCAGTAGTGCCCACTCGAACACTGAAGCTTTCTTT. This encodes CASSAHSNTEAFF.

The chain links TRBV7-8 to TRBJ1-2; 12 bases align to TRBD1. J gave up 8 bases and V 3 bases, and 4 bases lay outside the gene matches. CDR1 and CDR2 (germline): SGHVS, FQNEAQ. The CDR3 totals 14 residues. CDR3 sequence (DNA): TGTGCCAGCAGCTTCGGGACAGGGGGCGAGGGCTACACCTTC. Its translation is CASSFGTGGEGYTF. Supplemented by reference TRBV7-8 and TRBJ1-2, the full variable domain reads GAGVSQSPRYKVAKRGQDVALRCDPISGHVSLFWYQQALGQGPEFLTYFQNEAQLDKSGLPSDRFFAERPEGSVSTLKIQRTQQEDSAVYLCASSFGTGGEGYTFGSGTRLTVV.

This clone was seen a single time. The chain links TRBV19 to TRBJ2-2; possible D gene TRBD2, 6 bases. Trimming removed 10 bases from V and 0 bases from J, with 12 bases in between. The germline CDR1 and CDR2 sequences are LNHDA and SQIVND (reference sequence). The CDR3 covers 14 residues. This CDR3 is CATRTTTNTGELFF. The CDR3, as DNA: TGTGCCACCCGGACTACCACGAACACCGGGGAGCTGTTTTTT.

This clone was seen just once. The rearrangement links TRBV29-1 to TRBJ2-4, with TRBD1 as a possible D gene (5 bases). This CDR3 region has 12 residues. V gave up 4 bases and J gave up 1 base, with 5 bases separating them. Germline CDR1 and CDR2: SQVTM and ANQGSEA. The CDR3 DNA reads as TGCAGCGTTGCAGGGGCCAAAAACATTCAGTACTTC. This encodes CSVAGAKNIQYF.

This rearrangement joins TRBV5-1 to TRBJ1-4, with 11 bases identical to TRBD1. Germline V gene data show CDR1 as SGHRS and CDR2 as YFSETQ. The ends lost 4 bases at V and 8 bases at J; junction bases unmatched: 4. This CDR3 spans 14 amino acids. This chain's CDR3 is CASSVRDRGEKLFF. The CDR3 DNA is TGCGCCAGCAGCGTGCGGGACAGGGGGGAAAAACTGTTTTTT. The full variable domain, completed using reference TRBV5-1 and TRBJ1-4, is KAGVTQTPRYLIKTRGQQVTLSCSPISGHRSVSWYQQTPGQGLQFLFEYFSETQRNKGNFPGRFSGRQFSNSRSEMNVSTLELGDSALYLCASSVRDRGEKLFFGSGTQLSVL.

J is TRBJ1-1 and V is TRBV5-1; D perhaps matches TRBD1 (5 bases). Germline CDR1 SGHRS, CDR2 YFSETQ. Trimming took off 4 bases at V and 1 base at J, with 11 bases between the two ends. The CDR3 sequence is 14 residues long. The CDR3 sequence: CASSGGDGNTEAFF. In DNA, the CDR3 is TGCGCCAGCAGCGGGGGGGACGGGAACACTGAAGCTTTCTTT.